Listed here are 8 T cell receptor beta chains from one sample, sequenced in a study of glioma-infiltrating T cells. The iRepertoire nested amplicon-rescue multiplex PCR amplified TCR alpha and beta CDR3s from RNA. TCRdb reprocessed the multiplex PCR reads with MiXCR, giving one entry per CDR3 protein. The sample lists fewer than 250,000 distinct CDR3 sequences, 30% to 40% occurring once. The specimen was glioma tissue, nonneoplastic brain tissue, or PBMCs (not recorded which). The receptors were sampled from a human donor with low-grade glioma or glioblastoma, undergoing nonglioma brain surgery, or in good health (not recorded which).

This clonotype was seen a handful of times. The genes are TRBV12-3 or TRBV12-4 and TRBJ2-2; D gene uncertain. The CDR3 contains 12 residues. V lost 1 base and J lost 6, with 3 bases in between. The CDR3 protein is CASSLGSGELFF. The CDR3 DNA reads as TGTGCCAGCAGTTTAGGGTCCGGGGAGCTGTTTTTT.

To note about this clonotype: A junction boundary mismatches the germline segment, possibly from a read error. The chain couples TRBV3-1 to TRBJ2-7, with 12 bases that match TRBD2. This CDR3 has 14 amino acids. Germline assignment: CDR1 LGHDT and CDR2 YNNKEL (reference sequence). The CDR3 sequence is CASSPTSGRNEQCF. The CDR3 DNA follows: TGTGCCAGCAGCCCGACTAGCGGGAGAAACGAGCAGTGCTTC.

This sequence joins TRBV20-1 and TRBJ2-7; 11 positions agree with TRBD2. The J segment lost 6 bases and the V segment lost 5 bases, leaving 9 bases of the junction unmatched. Per the germline V gene, CDR1 is DFQATT and CDR2 is SNEGSKA (reference sequence). This CDR3 region has 14 residues. DNA of the CDR3: TGCAGTGCTTTCAAACTAGCGGGAGTCCGCGAGCAGTACTTC. The encoded protein is CSAFKLAGVREQYF.

This clonotype occurred many times. The J gene is TRBJ2-3, the V gene TRBV14, with 9 bases that match TRBD2. With 2 bases clipped from V and 3 bases from J, the junction kept 3 bases outside the gene matches. The germline CDR1 and CDR2 sequences are SGHDN and FVKESK. The CDR3 is 15 amino acids. In nucleotides, the CDR3 is TGTGCCAGCAGCCAAAGGACTAGCGAGACAGATACGCAGTATTTT. This gives the protein CASSQRTSETDTQYF.

The rearrangement joins TRBV10-3 to TRBJ2-1, with 13 nucleotides matching TRBD2. The CDR3 covers 14 residues. Germline CDR1 is ENHRY and CDR2 is SYGVKD. The trim removed 8 bases at V and 3 bases at J, leaving 1 base unmatched. DNA for the CDR3: TGTGCCATCCGGACTAGCGGGAGCTACAATGAGCAGTTCTTC. It translates to CAIRTSGSYNEQFF.

The V and J genes are TRBV19 and TRBJ1-5; D unresolved. The V gene lost 2 bases and the J gene lost 4 bases, with 12 bases spanning the gap. The germline gives CDR1 LNHDA, CDR2 SQIVND (reference sequence). The CDR3 runs 15 residues. CDR3 protein: CASSITSGRNQPQHF. The CDR3 DNA reads as TGTGCCAGTAGTATAACTTCGGGTAGAAATCAGCCCCAGCATTTT.

The rearrangement uses TRBV7-3 and TRBJ2-5, with 7 bases aligning to TRBD2. V shed 5 bases and J 5 bases; nucleotides not matched to a gene: 11. The germline V gene encodes CDR1 SGHTA and CDR2 FQGTGA. CDR3 length: 15 residues. CDR3 DNA sequence: TGTGCCAGCAGCCCAACCGGGGGGTCAGGGGAGACCCAGTACTTC. This codes for CASSPTGGSGETQYF.

The V gene is TRBV12-3 or TRBV12-4, the J gene TRBJ2-7, with 9 bases identical to TRBD2. The CDR3 sequence is 16 residues long. Trimming at V came to 6 bases and at J to 0 bases, leaving 9 bases not matched to a gene. CDR3: CASRGGVSGSSYEQYF. CDR3 in DNA: TGTGCCAGCAGGGGGGGTGTTAGCGGGAGCTCCTACGAGCAGTACTTC.